One sample yielded the 13 T cell receptor beta chains listed below, sequenced in a study of blood T cell repertoires in COVID-19 (dated by TCRdb to the early 2020s). Library preparation employed the immunoSEQ multiplex PCR assay. TCRdb's version of the immuneACCESS table is confined to in-frame rearrangements and falls short of the full clone set. An unresolved V gene accounts for under half of the shortfall where checked; the remainder is of unknown origin. The sample records tens of thousands of clones, 80% to 90% of which are singletons. The ten largest clones add up to 9% of the sample. The specimen sequenced was peripheral blood. The receptors were gathered from a young man with active or convalescent COVID-19.

The CDR3 loop reads CASSPRLERGSNEQFF. CDR3 sequence (DNA): TGTGCCAGTAGTCCCCGCCTTGAGCGGGGGTCCAATGAGCAGTTCTTC. The V gene is TRBV19, the J gene TRBJ2-1; 8 bases fit TRBD2. With V trimmed by 5 bases and J by 6 bases, 12 bases remained unmatched. CDR1 is LNHDA, CDR2 SQIVND, per germline (reference sequence). The CDR3 length is 16 residues.

The chain recombines TRBV10-3 with TRBJ1-2; D perhaps matches TRBD1 (6 bases). The CDR3 runs 14 residues. V lost 7 bases and J lost 3, with 15 bases in between. Per the germline V gene, CDR1 is ENHRY and CDR2 is SYGVKD. The CDR3 sequence is CAIKYGQNYYGYTF. CDR3 coding DNA: TGTGCCATCAAATATGGACAGAACTACTATGGCTACACCTTC.

V is TRBV19 and J is TRBJ1-6, with 9 bases matching TRBD1. The CDR3 loop spans 16 amino acids. Germline V gives CDR1 LNHDA, CDR2 SQIVND (reference sequence). The V and J ends lost 3 bases and 7 bases, in that order; junction bases with no gene match: 7. The CDR3 sequence is CASSIPQGAGNSPLHF. The CDR3 nucleotides are TGTGCCAGTAGTATTCCACAGGGGGCAGGGAATTCACCCCTCCACTTT.

The CDR3 is CASSPTGTGWKETQYF. The CDR3 coding sequence is TGTGCCAGCAGCCCAACGGGGACAGGGTGGAAAGAGACCCAGTACTTC. The V call is TRBV7-3, the J call TRBJ2-5; TRBD1 matches 9 bases. Unmatched junction bases numbered 10, after V lost 5 bases and J lost 3 bases. Germline CDR1 SGHTA, CDR2 FQGTGA. The CDR3 sequence is 16 residues long.

This clone was counted between two and nine times. The chain recombines TRBV19 with TRBJ2-7; TRBD1 is a possible D gene (6 bases). Germline values: CDR1 LNHDA, CDR2 SQIVND (reference sequence). The ends were cut back, 4 bases at V and 6 bases at J, with 10 bases in the middle. This CDR3 is built from 12 residues. CDR3 bases: TGTGCCAGTAGTAGTCAGGGGAGCGAGCAGTACTTC. This sequence encodes CASSSQGSEQYF.

The V call is TRBV18, the J call TRBJ1-2; 8 nucleotides match TRBD1. Germline V gene lookup returns CDR1 KGHSH and CDR2 LQKENI. V lost 3 bases and J lost 4; bases outside the gene matches: 10. The CDR3 is 16 amino acids. The CDR3: CASSPDRGAPFYGYTF. DNA for the CDR3: TGTGCCAGCTCACCCGACAGGGGTGCCCCCTTCTATGGCTACACCTTC.

The chain joins TRBV24-1 to TRBJ2-1; 7 nucleotides line up with TRBD2. The CDR3 runs to 16 residues. Germline CDR1 is KGHDR and CDR2 is SFDVKD. Unmatched junction bases numbered 5, after V lost 2 bases and J lost 2 bases. CDR3 protein: CATSDWGREAYNEQFF. The DNA of the CDR3 is TGTGCCACCAGTGATTGGGGCCGGGAGGCCTACAATGAGCAGTTCTTC.

The chain couples TRBV6-2 or TRBV6-3 to TRBJ2-1; D is perhaps TRBD1 (6 bases). This CDR3 spans 13 amino acids. The V gene's germline CDR1 is MNHEY and CDR2 SVGEGT. With 0 bases removed from V and 13 bases from J, the gap between germline ends came to 13 bases. The DNA of the CDR3 is TGTGCCAGCAGTTACTCCCAGGGGCGCTCCCAGTTCTTC. Encoded protein: CASSYSQGRSQFF.

This rearrangement joins TRBV10-1 to TRBJ2-2; 7 positions match TRBD2. The CDR3 is 16 amino acids. Per the germline V gene, CDR1 is WNHNN and CDR2 is SYGVQD (reference sequence). The junction had 10 bases not matched to a gene; V was cut back by 5 bases and J by 4 bases. The chain's CDR3 is CASSPGSGVGTGELFF. Written as DNA, the CDR3 is TGCGCCAGCAGTCCAGGGAGCGGGGTCGGCACCGGGGAGCTGTTTTTT.

The V and J genes are TRBV14 and TRBJ2-5; the match to TRBD1 covers 8 bases. Per the germline V gene, CDR1 is SGHDN and CDR2 is FVKESK. There are 17 residues in the CDR3. V trimming: 0 bases; J trimming: 4 bases; junction bases outside the gene matches: 10. The CDR3 protein is CASSQDGFRGQVETQYF. In DNA form, the CDR3 reads TGTGCCAGCAGCCAAGATGGTTTCAGGGGACAGGTAGAGACCCAGTACTTC.

In this sample, this clone turned up once. CDR3 bases: TGTGCCAGCAGTTACTTGGCAGGGTTAGTCGGGGAGCTGTTTTTT. This gives the protein CASSYLAGLVGELFF. V is TRBV6-2 or TRBV6-3 and J is TRBJ2-2; the D gene is possibly TRBD1 (5 bases). Germline CDR1 is MNHEY and CDR2 is SVGEGT. The CDR3 has 15 residues. Trimming took off 1 base at V and 7 bases at J, with 13 bases between the two ends.

The chain has TRBV14 and TRBJ1-1, with D unresolved. V lost 1 base and J 1 base, leaving 16 bases between the germline ends. CDR3 length: 17 residues. Germline loops: CDR1 SGHDN, CDR2 FVKESK. Here the CDR3 DNA reads TGTGCCAGCAGCCAAGGCCCGCTAAATTTTGGGAACACTGAAGCTTTCTTT. Amino acid sequence: CASSQGPLNFGNTEAFF.

The genes are TRBV6-2 or TRBV6-3 and TRBJ1-1, with 7 bases matching TRBD1. This CDR3 has 12 residues. From germline, CDR1 is MNHEY and CDR2 SVGEGT. With 2 bases clipped from V and 9 bases from J, the junction kept 3 bases outside the gene matches. The CDR3 DNA follows: TGTGCCAGCAGTTACGGACAGGTTAAAGCTTTCTTT. Encoded protein: CASSYGQVKAFF.